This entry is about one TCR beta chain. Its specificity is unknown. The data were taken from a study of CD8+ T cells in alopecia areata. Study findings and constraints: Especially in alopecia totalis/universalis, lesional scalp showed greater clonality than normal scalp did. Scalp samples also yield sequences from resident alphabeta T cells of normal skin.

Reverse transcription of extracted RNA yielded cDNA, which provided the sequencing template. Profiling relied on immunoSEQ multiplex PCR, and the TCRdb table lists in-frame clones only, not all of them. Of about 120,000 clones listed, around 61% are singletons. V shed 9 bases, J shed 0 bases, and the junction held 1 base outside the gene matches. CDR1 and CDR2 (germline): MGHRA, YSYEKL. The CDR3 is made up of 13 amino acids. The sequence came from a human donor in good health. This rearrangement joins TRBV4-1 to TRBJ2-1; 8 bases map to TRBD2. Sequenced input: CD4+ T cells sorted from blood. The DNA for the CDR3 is TGCGCCAGTCGGGGGGGCTCCTACAATGAGCAGTTCTTC. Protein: CASRGGSYNEQFF.